The rows below give T cell receptor beta chains drawn from one sample of a study of T-cell reconstitution after alpha-beta-depleted transplantation in children. Using its own MiXCR run on the PCR reads, TCRdb lists one record per CDR3 protein. In the table there are some 490,000 distinct CDR3 sequences, around 12% of which are singletons. Sequenced material: PBMCs from the stem cell graft donor, taken from the stem cell graft. Receptors originate from a human donor who donated a stem cell graft to a child with combined immunodeficiency. Both conserved end residues are part of each CDR3. D genes are given only for firm matches. Rows give clone size only sometimes, using once, few, many, or a class for an expanded clone.

TRBJ2-7 | TRBD2 | 15 | many | TRBV10-3 | TGTGCCATCAGTGGGGCTAGCGGGGGGCCCTACGAGCAGTACTTC | CAISGASGGPYEQYF
TRBJ2-7 | - | 13 | many | TRBV27 | TGTGCCAGCAGTTCCAGGGCTGGGTACGAGCAGTACTTC | CASSSRAGYEQYF
TRBJ2-1 | TRBD2 | 17 | - | TRBV18 | TGTGCCAGCTCACCAGAAAGCGGGACCCGTTCCTACAATGAGCAGTTCTTC | CASSPESGTRSYNEQFF
TRBJ2-7 | TRBD1 | 17 | many | TRBV12-3/TRBV12-4 | TGTGCCAGCAGTCCGAGGTCCGGGACAGGGTTTCATTACGAGCAGTACTTC | CASSPRSGTGFHYEQYF
TRBJ2-5 | - | 12 | many | TRBV7-9 | TGTGCCAGCAGCTTTAGCCTCGAGACCCAGTACTTC | CASSFSLETQYF
TRBJ1-2 | - | 13 | - | TRBV6-6 | TGTGCCAGCTCAAAGGGAGGGGCCTATGGCTACACCTTC | CASSKGGAYGYTF
TRBJ2-5 | TRBD1 | 15 | many | TRBV15 | TGTGCCACCAGCAGAGATAGGACAGGGGAAGAGACCCAGTACTTC | CATSRDRTGEETQYF
TRBJ2-1 | TRBD2 | 15 | few | TRBV7-2 | TGTGCCAGCAGCTTACTAGCGGGGGGTCCCTCAGAGCAGTTCTTC | CASSLLAGGPSEQFF
TRBJ1-2 | - | 16 | - | TRBV5-6 | TGTGCCAGCAGCTTGGACCCAAGGCGGGCGATCCATGGCTACACCTTC | CASSLDPRRAIHGYTF
TRBJ2-7 | - | 13 | few | TRBV10-3 | TGTGCCATCAGTGAGGTCCAAGGCTACGAGCAGTACTTC | CAISEVQGYEQYF
TRBJ1-2 | TRBD1 | 14 | few | TRBV20-1 | TGCAGTGCTGCCCCGGACAGGGAGTACCATGGCTACACCTTC | CSAAPDREYHGYTF
TRBJ2-3 | TRBD2 | 13 | many | TRBV20-1 | TGCAGTCTCGCTAGCGGGGTCACAGATACGCAGTATTTT | CSLASGVTDTQYF
TRBJ2-1 | - | 14 | few | TRBV3-1 | TGTGCCAGCAGCCAAGCCCAGGCCGTCGATGAGCAGTTCTTC | CASSQAQAVDEQFF
TRBJ2-2 | TRBD1 | 14 | - | TRBV7-6 | TGTGCCAGCAGCTTAGACAGGGGGCACGGGGAGCTGTTTTTT | CASSLDRGHGELFF
TRBJ2-2 | - | 14 | few | TRBV6-1 | TGTGCCAGCAGTGAAGGTTGGGAAGCCGGGGAGCTGTTTTTT | CASSEGWEAGELFF
TRBJ1-2 | TRBD1 | 14 | few | TRBV20-1 | TGCAGTGCTAGCGCCGGGACAGGGGTTGGAGGCTACACCTTC | CSASAGTGVGGYTF
TRBJ1-5 | - | 14 | - | TRBV7-9 | TGTGCCAGCAGCTTATACGGCAGCAATCAGCCCCAGCATTTT | CASSLYGSNQPQHF
TRBJ2-7 | - | 15 | - | TRBV14 | TGTGCCAGCAGCCAAGATCTGGGACGCCTCTACGAGCAGTACTTC | CASSQDLGRLYEQYF
TRBJ2-1 | TRBD2 | 18 | - | TRBV9 | TGTGCCAGCAGCGCCGGACTAGCTTTCGGCTTTCTCTACAATGAGCAGTTCTTC | CASSAGLAFGFLYNEQFF
TRBJ1-1 | TRBD1 | 12 | - | TRBV29-1 | TGCAGCGTTGGACAGGGGAGCACTGAAGCTTTCTTT | CSVGQGSTEAFF
TRBJ1-1 | - | 14 | - | TRBV6-2/TRBV6-3 | TGTGCCAGCAGTTACCCTATGGCTCTCCAAGGAGCTTTCTTT | CASSYPMALQGAFF
TRBJ1-5 | - | 14 | - | TRBV27 | TGTGCCAGCAGTTTACAGAGAAGCAATCAGCCCCAGCATTTT | CASSLQRSNQPQHF
TRBJ2-1 | TRBD2 | 14 | many | TRBV12-3/TRBV12-4 | TGTGCCAGCAGTCCGGGACTAGGGGGGCGGGAGCAGTTCTTC | CASSPGLGGREQFF
TRBJ2-1 | TRBD2 | 15 | few | TRBV7-9 | TGTGCCAGCAGCTTAGCATCCAGCGGGAGTAATGAGCAGTTCTTC | CASSLASSGSNEQFF
TRBJ2-3 | - | 13 | few | TRBV20-1 | TGCAGTGTCTCCGGGTCTTCCGGAGATACGCAGTATTTT | CSVSGSSGDTQYF
TRBJ2-1 | - | 15 | many | TRBV5-1 | TGCGCCAGCAGCTTGGCCGGGGATACCTACAATGAGCAGTTCTTC | CASSLAGDTYNEQFF
TRBJ1-3 | TRBD1 | 17 | few | TRBV4-2 | TGTGCCAGCAGCCAACTAAGCGGGACAGGGGGTGGAAACACCATATATTTT | CASSQLSGTGGGNTIYF
TRBJ2-7 | - | 15 | - | TRBV28 | TGTGCCAGCAGTTTCGCATCGGATAAGACCTACGAGCAGTACTTC | CASSFASDKTYEQYF
TRBJ2-5 | - | 14 | - | TRBV7-3 | TGTGCCAGCAGCCCCTCGCTGGGGTGGGAGACCCAGTACTTC | CASSPSLGWETQYF
TRBJ1-4 | TRBD1 | 15 | few | TRBV5-1 | TGCGCCAGCAGCTTGAGGAGGACAGGAGATGAAAAACTGTTTTTT | CASSLRRTGDEKLFF
TRBJ2-3 | - | 16 | many | TRBV6-1 | TGTGCCAGCAGTCCCCGACTGGGGGGTAGCACAGATACGCAGTATTTT | CASSPRLGGSTDTQYF
TRBJ2-1 | - | 17 | many | TRBV6-1 | TGTGCCAGCAACCCCGGGGGGCGGCCGACATCCGGCGATGAGCAGTTCTTC | CASNPGGRPTSGDEQFF
TRBJ2-1 | TRBD2 | 15 | - | TRBV29-1 | TGCAGCGTTGGGGAGGGACTAGCGGGATACAATGAGCAGTTCTTC | CSVGEGLAGYNEQFF